These 17 T cell receptor beta chains came from one sample sequenced in a study of cytomegalovirus exposure and HLA in healthy donors. Amplification used 60 Vbeta primers and 13 Jbeta primers. The method was immunoSEQ multiplex PCR; TCRdb's version includes in-frame clones alone and lacks a portion of them. The sample records around 150,000 clones, over 60% being singletons. Sequencing input: PBMCs. The receptors were gathered from a woman in her twenties or thirties in good health and CMV-seropositive.

This chain links TRBV6-5 with TRBJ1-1, with 7 nucleotides matching TRBD1. This CDR3 comprises 14 residues. J lost 1 base, V lost 5 bases, and 4 bases had no gene match. Germline V gene sequence: CDR1 MNHEY, CDR2 SVGAGI. The CDR3 region has the DNA TGTGCCAGCAGTCCCGGGACAGAGAACACTGAAGCTTTCTTT. This gives the protein CASSPGTENTEAFF.

This clone was seen a handful of times. The J gene is TRBJ2-1, the V gene TRBV14, with TRBD2 matching over 13 bases. With 4 bases clipped from V and 9 bases from J, the junction kept 9 bases outside the gene matches. Germline-derived CDR1 and CDR2 are SGHDN and FVKESK. The CDR3 extends over 16 amino acids. The CDR3 sequence is CASSPQTSGRGTEQFF. As DNA, the CDR3 is TGTGCCAGCAGCCCCCAAACTAGCGGGAGGGGTACTGAGCAGTTCTTC.

The rearrangement uses TRBV5-1 and TRBJ2-3; perhaps TRBD2 as D (6 bases). Trimming stripped 0 bases from V and 9 bases from J, with 14 bases between. The germline V gene encodes CDR1 SGHRS and CDR2 YFSETQ. The CDR3 is 14 amino acids. The CDR3 is CASSLGSGEDTQYF. The CDR3 DNA sequence: TGCGCCAGCAGCTTGGGCTCCGGGGAGGACACGCAGTATTTT.

The V gene is TRBV28, the J gene TRBJ1-5; D uncertain. Trimming shortened V by 5 bases and J by 4 bases, and 12 bases separated the two germline ends. The CDR3 is 14 amino acids. Germline lookup yields CDR1 MDHEN and CDR2 SYDVKM. This chain's CDR3 is CASSPGYPNQPQHF. In nucleotides, the CDR3 is TGTGCCAGCAGTCCGGGGTACCCTAATCAGCCCCAGCATTTT.

This chain links TRBV7-2 with TRBJ1-5; the match to TRBD1 covers 7 bases. The ends lost 6 bases at V and 6 bases at J; junction bases unmatched: 5. CDR3 length equals 13 residues. The germline CDR1 and CDR2 sequences are SGHTA and FQGNSA. CDR3 sequence (DNA): TGTGCCAGCAGTCGACAGGGCCCTCAGCCCCAGCATTTT. It is translated as CASSRQGPQPQHF. The whole variable domain, remainder taken from reference TRBV7-2 and TRBJ1-5, is GAGVSQSPSNKVTEKGKDVELRCDPISGHTALYWYRQSLGQGLEFLIYFQGNSAPDKSGLPSDRFSAERTGGSVSTLTIQRTQQEDSAVYLCASSRQGPQPQHFGDGTRLSIL.

The chain has TRBV10-3 and TRBJ2-7; TRBD1 agrees at 7 bases. The germline V gene encodes CDR1 ENHRY and CDR2 SYGVKD. CDR3 length equals 13 residues. The V segment lost 6 bases and the J segment 0 bases; nucleotides outside the gene matches: 2. CDR3: CAIRGDSSYEQYF. The CDR3 region has the DNA TGTGCCATCAGAGGGGACAGCTCCTACGAGCAGTACTTC.

The CDR3 DNA follows: TGTGCCAGCAGCCAAGATAGGGGCCCAGCAGAAGCTTTCTTT. Protein product: CASSQDRGPAEAFF. The rearrangement uses TRBV14 and TRBJ1-1; D is perhaps TRBD1 (5 bases). The V end was cut by 0 bases, the J end by 8 bases, with 13 bases between. CDR1 is SGHDN and CDR2 is FVKESK in the germline V gene. The CDR3 runs to 14 residues.

DNA of the CDR3: TGTGCCTGGAGTGTGGCTAGCCGACGGACAGATACGCAGTATTTT. The encoded protein is CAWSVASRRTDTQYF. The chain employs TRBV30 and TRBJ2-3; tentative D call: TRBD2 (5 bases). Germline lookup yields CDR1 GTSNPN and CDR2 SVGIG (reference sequence). The CDR3 consists of 15 residues. V dropped 0 bases and J dropped 3 bases, with 13 bases sitting between them. Full variable domain (remainder filled in from reference TRBV30 and TRBJ2-3): SQTIHQWPATLVQPVGSPLSLECTVEGTSNPNLYWYRQAAGRGLQLLFYSVGIGQISSEVPQNLSASRPQDRQFILSSKKLLLSDSGFYLCAWSVASRRTDTQYFGPGTRLTVL.

The chain employs TRBV20-1 and TRBJ1-1; 7 bases align to TRBD1. The ends lost 8 bases at V and 7 bases at J; junction bases unmatched: 7. CDR1 DFQATT and CDR2 SNEGSKA come from the germline V gene (reference sequence). This CDR3 contains 11 residues. The CDR3 nucleotides are TGCAGTACCCGGGACAGCGTTGAAGCTTTCTTT. It is translated as CSTRDSVEAFF.

This clone showed up just a few times. CDR3 sequence: CATSSERADEQYF. CDR3 nucleotide sequence: TGTGCCACCAGCAGTGAGAGGGCCGACGAGCAGTACTTC. J is TRBJ2-5 and V is TRBV15, with D possibly matching TRBD2 (5 bases). The DNA end lines up better with TRBJ2-7; the J call may be wrong. The CDR3 has 13 residues. Germline V gene data show CDR1 as LNHNV and CDR2 as YYDKDF (reference sequence).

This clone was picked up a small number of times. The chain is built from TRBV5-6 and TRBJ2-7; 14 bases are shared with TRBD2. The CDR3 contains 16 residues. Germline loops: CDR1 SGHDT, CDR2 YYEEEE. With V trimmed by 3 bases and J by 3 bases, 5 bases remained unmatched. CDR3 in amino acids: CASSSPGLAGDYEQYF. The CDR3 nucleotides read TGTGCCAGCAGCTCGCCGGGACTAGCGGGAGACTACGAGCAGTACTTC. Variable domain in full (rest from reference TRBV5-6 and TRBJ2-7): DAGVTQSPTHLIKTRGQQVTLRCSPKSGHDTVSWYQQALGQGPQFIFQYYEEEERQRGNFPDRFSGHQFPNYSSELNVNALLLGDSALYLCASSSPGLAGDYEQYFGPGTRLTVT.

The chain recombines TRBV19 with TRBJ1-5, with D perhaps matching TRBD1 (6 bases). Trimming stripped 4 bases from V and 1 base from J, with 20 bases between. Germline lookup yields CDR1 LNHDA and CDR2 SQIVND (reference sequence). This CDR3 comprises 18 residues. The CDR3 bases are TGTGCCAGTAGTACTAGAGTCAGGGGATGGGGGAGCAATCAGCCCCAGCATTTT. It is translated as CASSTRVRGWGSNQPQHF.

The V and J genes are TRBV11-2 and TRBJ1-1; D is possibly TRBD1 (5 bases). There are 12 residues in the CDR3. Germline V gene data show CDR1 as SGHAT and CDR2 as FQNNGV. V gave up 1 base and J gave up 9 bases, with 9 bases separating them. This CDR3 is CASSLGTGKAFF. CDR3 bases: TGTGCCAGCAGCTTAGGAACAGGAAAAGCTTTCTTT.

Here the CDR3 reads CASSLDAGVPTQYF. CDR3 in DNA: TGCGCCAGCAGCTTGGATGCGGGAGTTCCTACGCAGTATTTT. This chain connects TRBV5-1 to TRBJ2-3; 7 positions match TRBD2. V shed 0 bases and J 8 bases; nucleotides not matched to a gene: 6. The CDR3 sequence is 14 residues long. Germline V CDR1 and CDR2: SGHRS, YFSETQ.

This clone was seen just once. V is TRBV7-9 and J is TRBJ1-3; TRBD1 matches at 8 bases. Germline lookup yields CDR1 SEHNR and CDR2 FQNEAQ (reference sequence). V was pared by 5 bases and J by 0 bases, with 6 bases of the junction left unmatched. CDR3 length equals 16 residues. In nucleotides, the CDR3 is TGTGCCAGCAGCCCGCGGACAGGGACCTCTGGAAACACCATATATTTT. Its protein product is CASSPRTGTSGNTIYF.

This chain uses TRBV11-1 with TRBJ2-7; 7 bases are shared with TRBD1. This CDR3 contains 15 residues. V gave up 3 bases and J gave up 1 base; unmatched junction bases: 6. CDR1 and CDR2 from the germline V gene are SGHAT and FQDESV (reference sequence). This CDR3 reads CASSFPGQSSYEQYF. CDR3 DNA sequence: TGTGCCAGCAGCTTCCCGGGACAGAGTTCCTACGAGCAGTACTTC.

The J gene is TRBJ1-5, the V gene TRBV6-6; D is ambiguous. The CDR3 spans 15 residues. CDR1 is MNHNY, CDR2 SVGAGI, per germline (reference sequence). Deletions cut 6 bases from V and 2 bases from J, with 14 bases between. Here the CDR3 DNA reads TGTGCCAGCAGAAGAGCGCCCCGGGGCAATCAGCCCCAGCATTTT. Its protein product is CASRRAPRGNQPQHF.